This TCR beta chain is from a study of CD8 T cells in Susac syndrome. Points on this clonotype: One end of the junction varies from germline; a read error may be responsible.

Random-hexamer reverse transcription was applied to about 0.45 to 1 ug RNA. TCRdb redid the calling of the immunoSEQ multiplex PCR reads with MiXCR, one entry per CDR3 protein. Among about 150,000 distinct CDR3 sequences, roughly 95% were seen once, and the ten largest hold 0.075% to 0.09%. This CDR3 is 8 amino acids long. From germline, CDR1 is SQVTM and CDR2 ANQGSEA. The chain joins TRBV29-1 to TRBJ1-2, with D hard to call. The sample taken for sequencing was CD4+ T cells from PBMCs. The clonotype comes from a human donor with Susac syndrome. CDR3 DNA: TGCAGCGTTGAGTTTTTCGAATTC. This gives the protein CSVEFFEF.